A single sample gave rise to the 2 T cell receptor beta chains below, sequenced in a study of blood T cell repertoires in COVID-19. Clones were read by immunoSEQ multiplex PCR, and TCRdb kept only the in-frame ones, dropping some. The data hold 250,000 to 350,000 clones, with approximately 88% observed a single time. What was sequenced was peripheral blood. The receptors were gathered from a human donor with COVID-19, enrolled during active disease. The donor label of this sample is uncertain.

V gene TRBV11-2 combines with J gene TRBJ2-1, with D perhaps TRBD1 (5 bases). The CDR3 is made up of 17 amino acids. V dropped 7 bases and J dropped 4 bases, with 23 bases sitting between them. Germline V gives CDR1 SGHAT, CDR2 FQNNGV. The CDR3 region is CASNPLGARATYNEQFF. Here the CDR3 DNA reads TGTGCCAGCAACCCCTTAGGGGCCAGGGCTACATACAATGAGCAGTTCTTC.

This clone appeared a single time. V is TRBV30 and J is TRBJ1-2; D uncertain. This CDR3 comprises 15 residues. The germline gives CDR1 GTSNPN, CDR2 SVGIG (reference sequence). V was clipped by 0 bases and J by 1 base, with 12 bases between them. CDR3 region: CAWSVRGSSNYGYTF. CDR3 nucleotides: TGTGCCTGGAGTGTACGTGGGAGTAGTAACTATGGCTACACCTTC.